The 27 T cell receptor beta chains presented below share a single source sample, sequenced in a study of blood T cell repertoires in COVID-19. Measured with immunoSEQ multiplex PCR; TCRdb has only the in-frame clones, and not every one. The sample holds some 60,000 clones; roughly 88% are singletons and the top ten take less than 2%. Sequencing used peripheral blood. The receptor set was obtained from a human donor in a cohort sampled during active COVID-19.

The V call is TRBV7-9, the J call TRBJ2-3; TRBD1 agrees at 10 bases. With 9 bases clipped from V and 6 bases from J, the junction kept 15 bases outside the gene matches. The CDR3 loop spans 16 amino acids. CDR1 is SEHNR, CDR2 FQNEAQ, per germline (reference sequence). Here the CDR3 DNA reads TGTGCCAGTCCGCCTCAGGGGACAGGGGTCGGCGATACGCAGTATTTT. Protein: CASPPQGTGVGDTQYF.

The J gene is TRBJ2-5, the V gene TRBV20-1; D gene unclear. V was clipped by 5 bases and J by 0 bases, with 4 bases between them. Germline V CDR1 and CDR2: DFQATT, SNEGSKA (reference sequence). The CDR3 runs 11 residues. In DNA, the CDR3 is TGCAGTGCTCAGAACCAAGAGACCCAGTACTTC. Its protein product is CSAQNQETQYF.

V and J are TRBV7-9 and TRBJ2-3; no firm D call. The V and J ends lost 5 bases and 4 bases respectively, with 13 bases between them. Germline V gene data show CDR1 as SEHNR and CDR2 as FQNEAQ (reference sequence). The CDR3 is made up of 14 amino acids. CDR3 amino acids: CASSIQETADTQYF. The CDR3 DNA follows: TGTGCCAGCAGCATCCAGGAAACTGCAGATACGCAGTATTTT.

The chain joins TRBV27 to TRBJ2-7, with TRBD1 matching over 8 bases. The CDR3 sequence is 14 residues long. J was trimmed by 5 bases and V by 3 bases; bases with no gene match: 6. Germline values: CDR1 MNHEY, CDR2 SMNVEV (reference sequence). The CDR3 protein is CASSFDRGSDEQYF. In DNA form, the CDR3 reads TGTGCCAGCAGTTTCGACAGGGGTTCCGACGAGCAGTACTTC.

The gene calls are TRBV7-3 and TRBJ2-2; D ambiguous. The CDR3 has 14 residues. The germline CDR1 and CDR2 sequences are SGHTA and FQGTGA. V lost 5 bases to trimming and J lost 1 base, with 8 bases between them. CDR3 sequence: CASSPTKNTGELFF. The CDR3 nucleotides are TGTGCCAGCAGCCCTACCAAGAACACCGGGGAGCTGTTTTTT.

V and J are TRBV15 and TRBJ2-5, with a weak D call TRBD1 (6 bases). Trimming pared 0 bases from V and 2 bases from J, leaving 10 bases between. This CDR3 has 15 amino acids. Germline lookup yields CDR1 LNHNV and CDR2 YYDKDF (reference sequence). The CDR3 DNA reads TGTGCCACCAGCAGAGATCAAGGACAGCAAGAGACCCAGTACTTC. This sequence encodes CATSRDQGQQETQYF.

This chain uses TRBV18 with TRBJ2-2; 9 bases align to TRBD1. This CDR3 comprises 15 residues. Trimming removed 4 bases from V and 3 bases from J; junction bases left unmatched: 3. Germline V lookup: CDR1 KGHSH, CDR2 LQKENI. The CDR3 sequence is CASSQQGAYTGELFF. The CDR3 coding sequence is TGTGCCAGCTCACAACAGGGGGCATACACCGGGGAGCTGTTTTTT.

The genes are TRBV11-2 and TRBJ1-4; D unclear. Germline V CDR1 and CDR2: SGHAT, FQNNGV. Between the trimmed V and J ends, which lost 1 base and 7 bases, there was a span of 10 bases. The CDR3 spans 14 residues. CDR3 amino acids: CASSLGYTVEKLFF. CDR3 DNA sequence: TGTGCCAGCAGCTTAGGCTATACGGTTGAAAAACTGTTTTTT.

This CDR3 reads CSVGPGQETQYF. DNA of the CDR3: TGCAGCGTTGGGCCGGGTCAAGAGACCCAGTACTTC. The chain recombines TRBV29-1 with TRBJ2-5, with D unclear. This CDR3 is built from 12 residues. Germline values: CDR1 SQVTM, CDR2 ANQGSEA. The V end lost 4 bases, the J end lost 2 bases, and 8 bases lay between the germline ends.

V and J are TRBV28 and TRBJ1-3, with D unresolved. Trimming cost V 4 bases and J 2 bases, with 6 bases left between them. This CDR3 has 13 residues. Germline V gives CDR1 MDHEN, CDR2 SYDVKM. The CDR3 loop is CASSSSPGNTIYF. The DNA of the CDR3 is TGTGCCAGCAGTTCGAGCCCTGGAAACACCATATATTTT.

The chain links TRBV24-1 to TRBJ2-7; 8 bases match TRBD1. V lost 10 bases, J lost 4 bases, and 2 bases stayed unmatched. This CDR3 is built from 11 residues. CDR1 and CDR2 (germline): KGHDR, SFDVKD. The CDR3 loop reads CATGQEYEQYF. In DNA, the CDR3 is TGTGCCACGGGACAGGAATACGAGCAGTACTTC.

CDR3 region: CASTPPRGATNEQFF. DNA for the CDR3: TGTGCCAGCACCCCCCCCCGGGGTGCCACCAATGAGCAGTTCTTC. This rearrangement joins TRBV6-5 to TRBJ2-1, with TRBD2 as a possible D gene (5 bases). V was pared by 7 bases and J by 6 bases, with 19 bases between. Looked up from germline, CDR1 is MNHEY and CDR2 is SVGAGI. The CDR3 spans 15 residues.

J is TRBJ2-5 and V is TRBV24-1; 9 bases line up with TRBD2. Germline lookup yields CDR1 KGHDR and CDR2 SFDVKD. The CDR3 runs 16 residues. Losses at the gene ends were 3 bases for V and 4 bases for J; bases not matched to a gene: 8. CDR3 sequence reads: CATSDKGLAIRETQYF. The CDR3 DNA sequence: TGTGCCACCAGTGATAAGGGACTAGCTATCCGAGAGACCCAGTACTTC.

This rearrangement joins TRBV11-3 to TRBJ2-2; D is possibly TRBD1 (6 bases). CDR1 SGHNT and CDR2 YENEEA come from the germline V gene. Trimming cost V 2 bases and J 6 bases, with 16 bases left between them. The CDR3 is 16 amino acids. The CDR3 DNA follows: TGTGCCAGCAGCTTACATGCACAGGGAGTCGCCGGGGAGCTGTTTTTT. Protein: CASSLHAQGVAGELFF.

This chain links TRBV6-6 with TRBJ2-7; TRBD2 matches at 9 bases. With 7 bases clipped from V and 12 bases from J, the junction kept 13 bases outside the gene matches. The CDR3 has 13 amino acids. Germline values: CDR1 MNHNY, CDR2 SVGAGI (reference sequence). The CDR3 DNA reads TGTGCCAGCACCTACGGGGCGGGAGGGCCTCTGTACTTC. This translates into CASTYGAGGPLYF.

On this clone: The same CDR3 arises from other DNA sequences in this sample as well. The chain couples TRBV11-2 to TRBJ2-7; D gene unclear. Germline values: CDR1 SGHAT, CDR2 FQNNGV. CDR3 length: 12 residues. V dropped 4 bases and J dropped 4 bases, with 8 bases sitting between them. The CDR3: CASSSWAYEQYF. In nucleotides, the CDR3 is TGTGCCAGCAGCTCCTGGGCGTACGAGCAGTACTTC.

This sequence joins TRBV7-2 and TRBJ2-6, with D perhaps TRBD2 (7 bases). The germline V gene encodes CDR1 SGHTA and CDR2 FQGNSA. This CDR3 is built from 17 residues. With 1 base removed from V and 2 bases from J, the gap between germline ends came to 12 bases. The CDR3 nucleotides are TGTGCCAGCAGCTTAGTGGGAGGGGGAGCTGGGGCCAACGTCCTGACTTTC. Its protein product is CASSLVGGGAGANVLTF.

This rearrangement joins TRBV5-1 to TRBJ2-3; 7 bases fit TRBD2. The trim removed 0 bases at V and 4 bases at J, leaving 2 bases unmatched. CDR1 and CDR2 from the germline V gene are SGHRS and YFSETQ. The CDR3 is made up of 14 amino acids. The CDR3 spells CASSLGGGADTQYF. In DNA, the CDR3 is TGCGCCAGCAGCTTGGGGGGAGGGGCAGATACGCAGTATTTT.

The chain couples TRBV18 to TRBJ2-6; the D gene is possibly TRBD2 (5 bases). The germline gives CDR1 KGHSH, CDR2 LQKENI. V dropped 3 bases and J dropped 2 bases, with 14 bases sitting between them. CDR3 length equals 17 residues. This CDR3 reads CASSPLTSGTGANVLTF. The CDR3 DNA reads as TGTGCCAGCTCACCCCTAACATCGGGGACTGGGGCCAACGTCCTGACTTTC.

The chain employs TRBV20-1 and TRBJ1-6, with D maybe TRBD1 (5 bases). The CDR3 is 14 amino acids. The V end lost 3 bases, the J end lost 10 bases, and 16 bases lay between the germline ends. CDR1 and CDR2 from the germline V gene are DFQATT and SNEGSKA (reference sequence). The CDR3 bases are TGCAGTGCTAGTTCATCAGGGAAGAGATCACCCCTCCACTTT. Its protein is CSASSSGKRSPLHF.

The gene calls are TRBV4-3 and TRBJ1-6; 10 nucleotides match TRBD1. J gave up 6 bases and V 1 base, and 0 bases lay outside the gene matches. The CDR3 has 15 amino acids. Germline CDR1 LGHNA, CDR2 YSLEER. CDR3 nucleotide sequence: TGCGCCAGCAGCCAAGGGGACAGGGGTAATTCACCCCTCCACTTT. Translation gives CASSQGDRGNSPLHF.

This chain connects TRBV15 to TRBJ1-6, with 9 bases aligning to TRBD1. The germline V gene encodes CDR1 LNHNV and CDR2 YYDKDF (reference sequence). J lost 9 bases, V lost 5 bases, and 11 bases had no gene match. The CDR3 runs 16 residues. The CDR3 protein is CATSPPYGTGSSPLHF. The CDR3, as DNA: TGTGCCACCAGCCCCCCCTATGGGACAGGGTCTTCACCCCTCCACTTT.

Only one count was recorded for this clone. The J gene is TRBJ2-2, the V gene TRBV25-1; TRBD1 is a possible D gene (6 bases). The CDR3 runs to 15 residues. Germline CDR1 is MGHDK and CDR2 is SYGVNS. V was clipped by 8 bases and J by 1 base, with 14 bases between them. CDR3 DNA sequence: TGTGCCAGCGGGGGCGGCGGCCAGAACACCGGGGAGCTGTTTTTT. The encoded protein is CASGGGGQNTGELFF.

This clone showed up just a few times. The chain couples TRBV21-1 to TRBJ2-5; the D call of TRBD2 is as the table states it, not checked on the DNA. TRBV21-1 is tagged as a pseudogene. The CDR3 length is 12 residues. The CDR3 here is CASSTSGPHPHF. CDR3 sequence (DNA): TGTGCCAGCAGCACTAGCGGGCCGCACCCCCACTTC.

V is TRBV4-1 and J is TRBJ1-3; D is possibly TRBD1 (5 bases). The CDR3 is 16 amino acids. Between the trimmed V and J ends, which lost 1 base and 4 bases, there was a span of 14 bases. Germline V gene lookup returns CDR1 MGHRA and CDR2 YSYEKL. The CDR3 region is CASSQGTQGQGNTIYF. The CDR3 nucleotides are TGCGCCAGCAGCCAAGGAACCCAGGGCCAGGGAAACACCATATATTTT.

The V and J genes are TRBV9 and TRBJ2-3; TRBD1 is a possible D gene (5 bases). This CDR3 has 16 amino acids. V was trimmed by 4 bases and J by 2 bases, leaving 17 bases between them. The germline gives CDR1 SGDLS, CDR2 YYNGEE. DNA of the CDR3: TGTGCCAGCAGCCCATTAAGCCTAGGGGACACAGATACGCAGTATTTT. It codes for CASSPLSLGDTDTQYF.

The chain couples TRBV7-2 to TRBJ1-1; the D is unclear. The V end lost 5 bases, the J end lost 0 bases, and 7 bases lay between the germline ends. The CDR3 sequence is 13 residues long. Germline lookup yields CDR1 SGHTA and CDR2 FQGNSA. CDR3 sequence reads: CASSPSVNTEAFF. The CDR3 DNA is TGTGCCAGCAGCCCATCAGTGAACACTGAAGCTTTCTTT.